Many counts were recorded for the clone carrying this T cell receptor (beta chain). Its target is not known. The record originates from a study of neurological immune-mediated disorders. As for the study in general: Relapsing-remitting patients made up most of the roughly 34 multiple sclerosis patients, and secondary progressive patients made up 3.

Study-wide results and limits: Private repertoires in all groups were suggested by the absence of shared CDR3 amino acid sequences among expanded clones across subjects. Patients with HTLV-1-associated myelopathy had the highest level of TCR clonal expansion, whereas patients with multiple sclerosis had the lowest level, falling beneath the level found in healthy controls.

The germline gives CDR1 LNHNV, CDR2 YYDKDF (reference sequence). The CDR3 totals 13 residues. The ends were cut back, 6 bases at V and 4 bases at J, with 12 bases in the middle. 5'RACE with 10-nucleotide random UMIs generated the cDNA. TCRdb re-analysed the 5' RACE reads in MiXCR, keeping a single row per CDR3 protein. Of under 70,000 distinct CDR3 sequences in the sample, under 3.5% are singletons; the top ten hold approximately 6.6%. The gene calls are TRBV15 and TRBJ1-1, with a weak D call TRBD1 (5 bases). The sequence came from a woman aged 55-75 years with multiple sclerosis. Sequencing was done on a sample of PBMCs. The DNA for the CDR3 is TGTGCCACCAGGCGAGCTGGGGGCACTGAAGCTTTCTTT. Protein sequence: CATRRAGGTEAFF.